This is a list of T cell receptor beta chains from one sample in a study of beta chain features in type 1 diabetes. Measured with immunoSEQ multiplex PCR; TCRdb has only the in-frame clones, and not every one. The data contain 65,000 to 85,000 clones, about 50% of them singletons. Sequencing input: central memory CD4+ T cells from blood. The receptor source for this set is a man aged 30 to 45 with type 1 diabetes. The CDR3 runs from the conserved cysteine through the conserved F or W. D genes are given only for firm matches. Rows may omit the clone size; those that give it use once, few, many or a size class.

>TRBJ1-1|.|.|TRBV5-1
CASSLDVGQPSLAFF
TGCGCCAGCAGCTTGGATGTCGGACAGCCCAGCCTTGCTTTCTTT
>TRBJ1-2|.|.|TRBV6-5
CASTPGANYGYTF
TGTGCCAGCACCCCCGGTGCTAACTATGGCTACACCTTC
>TRBJ2-3|.|few|TRBV7-8
CASSRVFSRTDTQYF
TGTGCCAGCAGCCGAGTATTCTCCCGCACAGATACGCAGTATTTT
>TRBJ2-7|.|.|TRBV7-2
CASTWRGQSTYEQYF
TGTGCCAGCACCTGGCGAGGGCAGTCAACCTACGAGCAGTACTTC
>TRBJ2-5|TRBD2|few|TRBV7-2
CASSSPTGGAQETQYF
TGTGCCAGCAGCTCTCCCACGGGGGGGGCCCAGGAGACCCAGTACTTC
>TRBJ1-4|TRBD1|few|TRBV7-2
CASSPGQGAEKLFF
TGTGCCAGCAGCCCGGGACAGGGGGCTGAAAAACTGTTTTTT
>TRBJ1-5|.|once|TRBV6-1
CASSLQGGNQPQHF
TGTGCCAGCAGCCTACAGGGTGGCAATCAGCCCCAGCATTTT
>TRBJ2-1|.|.|TRBV11-1
CASSLSMLSGGRREQFF
TGTGCCAGCAGCTTAAGTATGCTTAGCGGCGGCCGGCGGGAGCAGTTCTTC
>TRBJ1-2|.|.|TRBV30
CAWTPGPTLSTF
TGTGCCTGGACTCCTGGGCCTACCCTTTCCACCTTC
>TRBJ2-1|TRBD2|.|TRBV4-1
CASSDPPSGRARNEQFF
TGCGCCAGCAGCGACCCTCCGAGCGGGAGGGCGCGTAATGAGCAGTTCTTC
>TRBJ2-5|TRBD2|.|TRBV28
CASSPGGGQETQYF
TGTGCCAGCAGCCCTGGGGGGGGGCAAGAGACCCAGTACTTC
>TRBJ2-4|.|.|TRBV15
CATSRDWGVNIQYF
TGTGCCACCAGCAGAGATTGGGGGGTAAACATTCAGTACTTC
>TRBJ2-2|TRBD1|.|TRBV11-2
CASRSGGDNTGELFF
TGTGCCAGCAGATCAGGGGGCGACAACACCGGGGAGCTGTTTTTT
>TRBJ2-1|.|.|TRBV30
CAWSAGKIGNEQFF
TGTGCCTGGAGTGCCGGGAAAATTGGCAATGAGCAGTTCTTC
>TRBJ2-5|TRBD2|once|TRBV5-4
CASSFLGLAGQETQYF
TGTGCCAGCAGCTTTCTGGGACTAGCGGGACAAGAGACCCAGTACTTC
>TRBJ2-3|.|.|TRBV19
CASTSRGDTQYF
TGTGCCAGTACCTCCCGCGGGGATACGCAGTATTTT
>TRBJ2-2|TRBD2|.|TRBV5-6
CASSFSGGKNTGELFF
TGTGCCAGCAGCTTTTCCGGGGGGAAAAACACCGGGGAGCTGTTTTTT